These 30 T cell receptor beta chains share one sample of origin, sequenced in a study of T cell responses to AZD1222 COVID-19 vaccine. The protocol was immunoSEQ multiplex PCR, while the TCRdb copy is restricted to in-frame clones and leaves out a portion. The sample comprises around 150,000 clones, 80% to 95% of which are singletons, and about 3.2% rests with the top ten. Sequenced material: peripheral blood, taken 28 days after the second AZD1222 dose. The receptors originated from an adult who received the AZD1222 COVID-19 vaccine.

The rearrangement joins TRBV12-3 or TRBV12-4 to TRBJ1-5; maybe TRBD1 (5 bases). The CDR3 runs 13 residues. Trimming cost V 6 bases and J 7 bases, with 13 bases left between them. CDR3 DNA: TGTGCCAGCAGCCTCGGGACGGGGCAGCCCCAGCATTTT. It translates to CASSLGTGQPQHF.

The rearrangement joins TRBV5-8 to TRBJ1-1, with D perhaps matching TRBD1 (5 bases). The V gene lost 4 bases and the J gene lost 4 bases, with 11 bases spanning the gap. CDR1 and CDR2 (germline): SGHTS, YDEGEE. This CDR3 is 13 amino acids long. The CDR3 sequence: CASSVGASTEAFF. The CDR3 nucleotides are TGTGCCAGCAGCGTAGGGGCGAGCACTGAAGCTTTCTTT. Full variable domain (missing parts from reference TRBV5-8 and TRBJ1-1): EAGVTQSPTHLIKTRGQQATLRCSPISGHTSVYWYQQALGLGLQFLLWYDEGEERNRGNFPPRFSGRQFPNYSSELNVNALELEDSALYLCASSVGASTEAFFGQGTRLTVV.

The rearrangement links TRBV5-4 to TRBJ1-2; tentative D call: TRBD1 (5 bases). The CDR3 spans 15 residues. The V end was cut by 0 bases, the J end by 5 bases, with 14 bases between. Germline CDR1 and CDR2: SGHNT and YYREEE (reference sequence). The CDR3 spells CASSLVSRDVYGYTF. The CDR3 bases are TGTGCCAGCAGCTTGGTCTCCAGGGACGTTTATGGCTACACCTTC. The full variable domain, with the rest looked up from reference TRBV5-4 and TRBJ1-2, is ETGVTQSPTHLIKTRGQQVTLRCSSQSGHNTVSWYQQALGQGPQFIFQYYREEENGRGNFPPRFSGLQFPNYSSELNVNALELDDSALYLCASSLVSRDVYGYTFGSGTRLTVV.

This chain links TRBV2 with TRBJ2-2, with D unresolved. Trimming cost V 10 bases and J 6 bases, with 9 bases left between them. This CDR3 has 11 amino acids. From germline, CDR1 is SNHLY and CDR2 FYNNEI. The CDR3 protein is CATGVAGELFF. Written as DNA, the CDR3 is TGTGCCACCGGAGTTGCCGGGGAGCTGTTTTTT.

The chain uses TRBV12-3 or TRBV12-4 and TRBJ2-1; D remains ambiguous. Trimming left V 3 bases short and J 9 bases short, with 12 bases between. CDR3 length: 13 amino acids. CDR3 protein: CASSLLLTSEQFF. In nucleotides, the CDR3 is TGTGCCAGCAGTTTGTTGCTCACCAGTGAGCAGTTCTTC.

The genes are TRBV2 and TRBJ2-1, with 7 bases lining up with TRBD2. V trimming: 7 bases; J trimming: 0 bases; junction bases outside the gene matches: 6. Germline CDR1 is SNHLY and CDR2 is FYNNEI. The CDR3 covers 15 residues. The DNA of the CDR3 is TGTGCCAGCATTACTAGCGCGAGCTCCTACAATGAGCAGTTCTTC. Its protein is CASITSASSYNEQFF.

Worth noting for this clone: Germline and junction disagree at one end, which may indicate a read error. This chain connects TRBV5-4 to TRBJ2-7; no reliable D call. CDR1 is SGHNT and CDR2 is YYREEE in the germline V gene (reference sequence). This CDR3 has 14 residues. The CDR3: CASSSPDLSYGQYF. As DNA, the CDR3 is TGTGCCAGCAGCTCACCGGACCTCTCCTACGGGCAGTACTTC.

The chain carries TRBV3-1 (or the pseudogene TRBV3-2) and TRBJ1-2; no definite D call. Germline assignment: CDR1 LGHDT and CDR2 YNNKEL (reference sequence). This CDR3 is built from 15 residues. Trimming left V 0 bases short and J 7 bases short, with 15 bases between. The CDR3 is CASSQDEGSWSGYTF. The CDR3 bases are TGTGCCAGCAGCCAAGATGAGGGATCGTGGAGTGGCTACACCTTC.

V and J are TRBV30 and TRBJ2-7; D unresolved. The V end was cut by 4 bases, the J end by 0 bases, with 7 bases between. This CDR3 is 12 amino acids long. CDR1 GTSNPN and CDR2 SVGIG come from the germline V gene (reference sequence). The CDR3 region is CAWKRLSYEQYF. The CDR3 coding sequence is TGTGCCTGGAAGCGACTCTCCTACGAGCAGTACTTC.

The J gene is TRBJ2-1, the V gene TRBV6-2 or TRBV6-3; 10 bases fit TRBD2. Trimming at V came to 2 bases and at J to 2 bases, leaving 6 bases not matched to a gene. Germline V gene sequence: CDR1 MNHEY, CDR2 SVGEGT. The CDR3 extends over 17 amino acids. CDR3 DNA sequence: TGTGCCAGCAGTTACCCGACCGGGACTAGCGCCTACAATGAGCAGTTCTTC. It codes for CASSYPTGTSAYNEQFF.

This clone has a single count. The V gene is TRBV6-4, the J gene TRBJ1-1; D is possibly TRBD1 (5 bases). The CDR3 covers 12 residues. Germline-derived CDR1 and CDR2 are MRHNA and SNTAGT. The V end lost 6 bases, the J end lost 8 bases, and 13 bases lay between the germline ends. The CDR3 sequence: CASSSGGAEAFF. DNA for the CDR3: TGTGCCAGCAGCAGCGGAGGGGCCGAAGCTTTCTTT.

The genes are TRBV27 and TRBJ2-3; 12 positions agree with TRBD2. The CDR3 has 15 amino acids. Per germline, CDR1 MNHEY and CDR2 SMNVEV (reference sequence). V was pared by 5 bases and J by 3 bases, with 3 bases of the junction left unmatched. CDR3 residues: CASSRLAGVTDTQYF. The DNA for the CDR3 is TGTGCCAGCAGTAGACTAGCGGGAGTTACAGATACGCAGTATTTT.

This clone turned up a few times. The V and J genes are TRBV28 and TRBJ1-5; TRBD1 aligns across 8 bases. CDR3 length: 13 amino acids. The germline gives CDR1 MDHEN, CDR2 SYDVKM. With 8 bases clipped from V and 4 bases from J, the junction kept 4 bases outside the gene matches. The CDR3 coding sequence is TGTGCCAGCGGCCGGACAGGGAATCAGCCCCAGCATTTT. Residues: CASGRTGNQPQHF.

The V call is TRBV4-2, the J call TRBJ2-7; D perhaps matches TRBD1 (7 bases). Per the germline V gene, CDR1 is LGHNA and CDR2 is YNFKEQ. Trimming removed 1 base from V and 7 bases from J, with 20 bases in between. CDR3 size: 16 residues. The CDR3 DNA sequence: TGTGCCAGCAGCCAAGCTATGGGCGGAGGGGGCTGGGAGCAGTACTTC. It encodes CASSQAMGGGGWEQYF.

This chain joins TRBV3-1 (or the pseudogene TRBV3-2) and TRBJ1-2; 7 positions match TRBD1. Trimming took 9 bases from V and 8 from J; bases not matched to a gene: 6. The CDR3 covers 11 residues. CDR1 and CDR2 (germline): LGHDT, YNNKEL (reference sequence). The CDR3 bases are TGTGCCAGTACAGGGGAGAAAGGCTACACCTTC. Its protein is CASTGEKGYTF.

The V and J genes are TRBV7-6 and TRBJ2-1, with D unclear. Trimming cost V 5 bases and J 3 bases, with 8 bases left between them. The CDR3 runs 13 residues. Per germline, CDR1 SGHVS and CDR2 FNYEAQ. Written as DNA, the CDR3 is TGTGCCAGCAGCGTTAACTTCTACAATGAGCAGTTCTTC. Protein sequence: CASSVNFYNEQFF. Based on the CDR3 plus reference TRBV7-6 and TRBJ2-1, the full variable domain is GAGVSQSPRYKVTKRGQDVALRCDPISGHVSLYWYRQALGQGPEFLTYFNYEAQQDKSGLPNDRFSAERPEGSISTLTIQRTEQRDSAMYRCASSVNFYNEQFFGPGTRLTVL.

This sequence joins TRBV19 and TRBJ1-2, with D unclear. The CDR3 loop spans 13 amino acids. The germline V gene encodes CDR1 LNHDA and CDR2 SQIVND (reference sequence). Between the trimmed V and J ends, which lost 1 base and 5 bases, there was a span of 8 bases. CDR3 nucleotides: TGTGCCAGTAGTATAGGCATGCCTTATGGCTACACCTTC. As protein: CASSIGMPYGYTF.

The DNA for the CDR3 is TGTGCCAGCAGCCCGGGACAGGGTTACGAGCAGTACTTC. Residues: CASSPGQGYEQYF. The chain carries TRBV14 and TRBJ2-7; 9 bases align to TRBD1. This CDR3 spans 13 amino acids. V was pared by 4 bases and J by 4 bases, with 2 bases of the junction left unmatched. Germline CDR1 is SGHDN and CDR2 is FVKESK.

The chain is built from TRBV4-1 and TRBJ2-1; D gene ambiguous. The V gene's germline CDR1 is MGHRA and CDR2 YSYEKL. Trimming shortened V by 4 bases and J by 10 bases, and 17 bases separated the two germline ends. CDR3 size: 14 residues. CDR3 coding DNA: TGCGCCAGCAGCCCCGTGGTGGCCGTCTACGAGCAGTTCTTC. Translation gives CASSPVVAVYEQFF.

The count of this clone is one. V usage is TRBV13 and J usage is TRBJ2-7, with a tentative D call TRBD1 (5 bases). Germline values: CDR1 PRHDT, CDR2 FYEKMQ (reference sequence). This CDR3 region has 15 residues. V lost 3 bases and J lost 2, with 14 bases in between. The DNA of the CDR3 is TGTGCCAGCAGCTTTTCCTCAGAAGGGGCCTACGAGCAGTACTTC. It encodes CASSFSSEGAYEQYF. The full variable domain, its missing parts supplied by reference TRBV13 and TRBJ2-7, is AAGVIQSPRHLIKEKRETATLKCYPIPRHDTVYWYQQGPGQDPQFLISFYEKMQSDKGSIPDRFSAQQFSDYHSELNMSSLELGDSALYFCASSFSSEGAYEQYFGPGTRLTVT.

The gene calls are TRBV15 and TRBJ1-2, with 8 bases identical to TRBD1. This CDR3 has 19 amino acids. The V gene end was trimmed by 3 bases and the J gene end by 3 bases; junction bases not matched to a gene: 18. The V gene's germline CDR1 is LNHNV and CDR2 YYDKDF (reference sequence). DNA for the CDR3: TGTGCCACCAGCAGTGGGACAGGCTTCAGGTCAGTCCCCTACTATGGCTACACCTTC. It encodes CATSSGTGFRSVPYYGYTF.

The chain is built from TRBV9 and TRBJ2-7; 10 positions agree with TRBD2. Trimming removed 3 bases from V and 2 bases from J; junction bases left unmatched: 5. Per the germline V gene, CDR1 is SGDLS and CDR2 is YYNGEE. The CDR3 extends over 15 amino acids. The CDR3 region is CASSAGLAATYEQYF. CDR3 sequence (DNA): TGTGCCAGCAGCGCAGGACTAGCGGCAACCTACGAGCAGTACTTC.

V and J are TRBV30 and TRBJ2-7, with a weak D call TRBD2 (5 bases). The CDR3 spans 12 residues. Germline values: CDR1 GTSNPN, CDR2 SVGIG (reference sequence). Trimming shortened V by 8 bases and J by 0 bases, and 11 bases separated the two germline ends. The CDR3 region is CARGRGSYEQYF. The CDR3 nucleotides read TGTGCCCGTGGCCGGGGCTCCTACGAGCAGTACTTC.

This sequence joins TRBV5-1 and TRBJ2-2, with 7 bases aligning to TRBD1. The CDR3 sequence is 15 residues long. Looked up from germline, CDR1 is SGHRS and CDR2 is YFSETQ. With 4 bases clipped from V and 4 bases from J, the junction kept 7 bases outside the gene matches. CDR3 nucleotide sequence: TGCGCCAGCAGCCCGACCACAGGGGTCACCGGGGAGCTGTTTTTT. Translation gives CASSPTTGVTGELFF.

The V and J genes are TRBV2 and TRBJ2-1; D remains unclear. This CDR3 is built from 12 residues. Germline assignment: CDR1 SNHLY and CDR2 FYNNEI. V lost 6 bases to trimming and J lost 5 bases, with 8 bases between them. In DNA form, the CDR3 reads TGTGCCAGCAGAGGACCCAACAATGAGCAGTTCTTC. It codes for CASRGPNNEQFF. Drawing the rest from reference TRBV2 and TRBJ2-1, the complete variable domain is EPEVTQTPSHQVTQMGQEVILRCVPISNHLYFYWYRQILGQKVEFLVSFYNNEISEKSEIFDDQFSVERPDGSNFTLKIRSTKLEDSAMYFCASRGPNNEQFFGPGTRLTVL.

A few counts support this clone. This chain uses TRBV20-1 with TRBJ1-1, with unresolved D. Germline V lookup: CDR1 DFQATT, CDR2 SNEGSKA (reference sequence). The CDR3 totals 11 residues. For the CDR3, the DNA is TGCAGGGGAAAGGCAGACACTGAAGCTTTCTTT. It translates to CRGKADTEAFF.

This chain connects TRBV7-9 to TRBJ1-2; 7 bases are shared with TRBD1. The CDR3 sequence is 13 residues long. Germline V CDR1 and CDR2: SEHNR, FQNEAQ (reference sequence). J gave up 5 bases and V 10 bases, and 10 bases lay outside the gene matches. As DNA, the CDR3 is TGTGCCATCACAGGGGTGGTGGAGTATGGCTACACCTTC. This codes for CAITGVVEYGYTF.

The chain uses TRBV29-1 and TRBJ2-3; D is unclear. CDR3 length equals 14 residues. Germline lookup yields CDR1 SQVTM and CDR2 ANQGSEA. V lost 0 bases and J 1 base, leaving 8 bases between the germline ends. CDR3 nucleotide sequence: TGCAGCGTTGAAGAAGGCAGCGGCACAGATACGCAGTATTTT. It encodes CSVEEGSGTDTQYF.

This rearrangement joins TRBV18 to TRBJ2-1, with D tentatively TRBD2 (6 bases). V was cut by 3 bases and J by 1 base, with 13 bases left in between. Germline CDR1 is KGHSH and CDR2 is LQKENI. The CDR3 length is 16 residues. This CDR3 reads CASSPSEGPSYNEQFF. CDR3 DNA sequence: TGTGCCAGCTCACCCTCGGAGGGGCCTTCCTACAATGAGCAGTTCTTC.

J is TRBJ2-5 and V is TRBV5-1; maybe TRBD1 (6 bases). V was pared by 4 bases and J by 3 bases, with 16 bases between. The CDR3 is 15 amino acids. Germline V gene data show CDR1 as SGHRS and CDR2 as YFSETQ. CDR3 amino acids: CASSLAGTQKETQYF. The CDR3 bases are TGCGCCAGCAGCCTGGCCGGGACACAAAAAGAGACCCAGTACTTC.